This passage covers 8 T cell receptor beta chains from one sample sequenced in a study of blood T cell repertoires in COVID-19. Data came from immunoSEQ multiplex PCR; TCRdb stores just in-frame clones and leaves some out. The sample contains about 110,000 clones, about three quarters of which appear only once. Sequencing was done on a sample of peripheral blood. The source of these receptors is a woman between 40 and 55 years old with acute or convalescent COVID-19.

This clone was recorded a few times. J is TRBJ2-3 and V is TRBV2; 9 bases match TRBD1. The CDR3 spans 15 residues. The germline V gene encodes CDR1 SNHLY and CDR2 FYNNEI. The trim removed 4 bases at V and 1 base at J, leaving 3 bases unmatched. The CDR3 DNA reads as TGTGCCAGCAGTGGGACAGGGGTTGGCACAGATACGCAGTATTTT. As protein: CASSGTGVGTDTQYF.

The gene calls are TRBV4-2 and TRBJ2-3; 9 positions agree with TRBD2. The ends lost 4 bases at V and 0 bases at J; junction bases unmatched: 2. Looked up from germline, CDR1 is LGHNA and CDR2 is YNFKEQ. The CDR3 covers 15 residues. DNA for the CDR3: TGTGCCAGCAGCCTAGCGGGGGACAGCACAGATACGCAGTATTTT. Its translation is CASSLAGDSTDTQYF.

This chain uses TRBV10-3 with TRBJ1-5, with 8 bases lining up with TRBD1. The CDR3 contains 15 residues. Germline V lookup: CDR1 ENHRY, CDR2 SYGVKD. The ends lost 8 bases at V and 7 bases at J; junction bases unmatched: 13. The CDR3 spells CAIGPQTGDKQPQHF. The CDR3 DNA reads TGTGCCATCGGCCCTCAGACAGGGGATAAACAGCCCCAGCATTTT.

This clone has only a few counts. The chain has TRBV24-1 and TRBJ2-3; TRBD1 agrees at 9 bases. Per the germline V gene, CDR1 is KGHDR and CDR2 is SFDVKD. V shed 3 bases and J 4 bases; nucleotides not matched to a gene: 4. The CDR3 loop spans 15 amino acids. The CDR3 protein is CATSDHGQGPDTQYF. CDR3 sequence (DNA): TGTGCCACCAGTGATCACGGACAGGGGCCAGATACGCAGTATTTT.

This clone was seen only once. The CDR3 sequence is CASSHGQGVRKLFF. The CDR3 nucleotides read TGTGCCAGCAGCCACGGACAGGGAGTCCGAAAACTGTTTTTT. The chain is built from TRBV11-2 and TRBJ1-4; 8 positions match TRBD1. J gave up 10 bases and V 5 bases, and 9 bases lay outside the gene matches. The length of the CDR3 is 14 residues. The germline V gene has CDR1 SGHAT and CDR2 FQNNGV.

The chain is built from TRBV2 and TRBJ1-2; 7 bases match TRBD1. J was trimmed by 2 bases and V by 6 bases; bases with no gene match: 6. The V gene's germline CDR1 is SNHLY and CDR2 FYNNEI. This CDR3 is built from 14 residues. This CDR3 reads CASRGDRENYGYTF. The CDR3 region has the DNA TGTGCCAGCAGGGGGGACAGAGAGAACTATGGCTACACCTTC.

The chain couples TRBV5-1 to TRBJ1-1; tentatively, D is TRBD1 (5 bases). Germline V CDR1 and CDR2: SGHRS, YFSETQ. The V gene lost 4 bases and the J gene lost 7 bases, with 17 bases spanning the gap. The CDR3 totals 14 residues. CDR3 in amino acids: CASSPAVGLNEAFF. DNA for the CDR3: TGCGCCAGCAGCCCTGCCGTGGGGCTCAATGAAGCTTTCTTT.

The J gene is TRBJ1-4, the V gene TRBV10-3, with 8 bases that match TRBD1. Unmatched junction bases numbered 8, after V lost 5 bases and J lost 3 bases. The CDR3 is 16 amino acids. CDR1 is ENHRY, CDR2 SYGVKD, per germline. This CDR3 is CAISPAGGQANEKLFF. DNA of the CDR3: TGTGCCATCAGTCCCGCTGGGGGACAGGCTAATGAAAAACTGTTTTTT.